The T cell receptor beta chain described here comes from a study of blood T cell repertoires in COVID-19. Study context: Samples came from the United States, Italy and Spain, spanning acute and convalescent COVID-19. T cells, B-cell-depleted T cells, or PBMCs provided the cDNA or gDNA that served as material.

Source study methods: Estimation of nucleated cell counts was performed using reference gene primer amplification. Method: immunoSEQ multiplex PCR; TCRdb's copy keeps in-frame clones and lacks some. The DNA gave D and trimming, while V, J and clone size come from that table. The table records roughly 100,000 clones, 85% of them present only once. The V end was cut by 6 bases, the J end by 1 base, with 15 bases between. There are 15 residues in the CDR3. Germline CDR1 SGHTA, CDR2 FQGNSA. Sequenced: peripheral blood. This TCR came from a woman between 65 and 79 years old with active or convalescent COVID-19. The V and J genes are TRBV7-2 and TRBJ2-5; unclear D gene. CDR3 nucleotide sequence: TGTGCCAGCAGTTCGGGTTTTTCTACCCAAGAGACCCAGTACTTC. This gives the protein CASSSGFSTQETQYF.